The 18 T cell receptor beta chains below were found in one sample sequenced in a study of blood T cells in healthy people across ages. A second roughly 7 to 12 cycle PCR used barcoded and J-beta primers. TCRdb itself ran the 5' RACE reads through MiXCR, one entry per CDR3 protein. This sample has over 1.5 million distinct CDR3 sequences; about 50% occur once, and the top ten carry over 2%. Sequences were obtained from blood. The receptors were gathered from a middle-aged woman in good health.

Turning to this clonotype: At one boundary the junction diverges from the germline segment, which might be a read error. The chain joins TRBV24-1 to TRBJ2-5; D is ambiguous. The CDR3 is 11 amino acids. CDR1 is KGHDR, CDR2 SFDVKD, per germline. The DNA for the CDR3 is TGTACCACCGGTGAATCGGAGACCCAGTACTTC. Amino acid sequence: CTTGESETQYF.

This clonotype was observed a single time. The chain is built from TRBV27 and TRBJ2-1; 7 bases align to TRBD1. The germline V gene has CDR1 MNHEY and CDR2 SMNVEV (reference sequence). With 5 bases clipped from V and 0 bases from J, the junction kept 7 bases outside the gene matches. The CDR3 contains 16 residues. The CDR3 reads CASSRDSERSYNEQFF. The DNA of the CDR3 is TGTGCCAGCAGTCGGGACAGCGAACGCTCCTACAATGAGCAGTTCTTC.

This chain's CDR3 is CASSLRRQGEETQYF. In nucleotides, the CDR3 is TGTGCCAGCAGCTTACGACGCCAGGGGGAAGAGACCCAGTACTTC. The chain has TRBV7-9 and TRBJ2-5; 7 positions agree with TRBD1. Germline CDR1 reads SEHNR; CDR2 reads FQNEAQ (reference sequence). The CDR3 length is 15 residues. Losses at the gene ends were 2 bases for V and 3 bases for J; bases not matched to a gene: 6.

V and J are TRBV20-1 and TRBJ2-3; no definite D call. Germline CDR1 is DFQATT and CDR2 is SNEGSKA (reference sequence). The CDR3 runs 14 residues. V was clipped by 4 bases and J by 2 bases, with 13 bases between them. CDR3 in DNA: TGCAGTGCTACCATAGGCTCCCTCACAGATACGCAGTATTTT. It translates to CSATIGSLTDTQYF.

In the case of this clonotype: At one of its ends the junction is not consistent with the germline gene, which may arise from a read error. The gene calls are TRBV5-1 and TRBJ2-3; the D gene is possibly TRBD2 (7 bases). This CDR3 comprises 15 residues. Germline V gene data show CDR1 as SGHRS and CDR2 as YFSETQ. This chain's CDR3 is CASNLEARGADTQYF. CDR3 DNA: TGCGCCAGCAACTTGGAAGCTCGGGGGGCGGATACGCAGTATTTT.

This clonotype was found once. This sequence may be a read error, since a much larger clone differs from it by one base. The chain recombines TRBV7-2 with TRBJ1-2; D gene ambiguous. This CDR3 has 12 amino acids. The germline V gene encodes CDR1 SGHTA and CDR2 FQGNSA. The CDR3 nucleotides are TGTGCCAGCAACTTAGTTAACTATGGCTACACCTTC. It codes for CASNLVNYGYTF.

This clonotype has only a few counts. This chain links TRBV20-1 with TRBJ1-4, with D unresolved. V was pared by 3 bases and J by 1 base, with 3 bases between. Germline V gives CDR1 DFQATT, CDR2 SNEGSKA (reference sequence). The CDR3 covers 12 residues. In nucleotides, the CDR3 is TGCAGTGCTAGGCGAACTAATGAAAAACTGTTTTTT. This encodes CSARRTNEKLFF.

The rearrangement joins TRBV7-9 to TRBJ2-1, with 13 positions matching TRBD2. J was trimmed by 9 bases and V by 4 bases; bases with no gene match: 6. The CDR3 consists of 15 residues. The V gene's germline CDR1 is SEHNR and CDR2 FQNEAQ (reference sequence). DNA of the CDR3: TGTGCCAGCAGCTCCAGACTAGCGGGGGGCGGTGAGCAGTTCTTC. Its protein is CASSSRLAGGGEQFF.

The gene calls are TRBV6-5 and TRBJ1-6, with unresolved D. V lost 2 bases, J lost 7 bases, and 12 bases lay in between. The CDR3 runs to 15 residues. CDR1 and CDR2 (germline): MNHEY, SVGAGI. The CDR3 protein is CASSYNGPPNSPLHF. DNA for the CDR3: TGTGCCAGCAGTTACAATGGCCCGCCGAATTCACCCCTCCACTTT.

The gene calls are TRBV24-1 and TRBJ1-2, with unresolved D. This CDR3 has 12 amino acids. Germline V gene lookup returns CDR1 KGHDR and CDR2 SFDVKD. V was pared by 3 bases and J by 3 bases, with 4 bases between. The CDR3 DNA follows: TGTGCCACCAGTGATGAACACTATGGCTACACCTTC. Encoded protein: CATSDEHYGYTF.

This clonotype appeared a few times. The chain employs TRBV29-1 and TRBJ2-4; 11 bases agree with TRBD1. V dropped 4 bases and J dropped 7; count of bases not matched to a gene: 3. This CDR3 is built from 13 residues. Germline loops: CDR1 SQVTM, CDR2 ANQGSEA. The CDR3 DNA follows: TGCAGCGTTGGGACAGGGGGCGGGAACATTCAGTACTTC. Translated, it gives CSVGTGGGNIQYF.

The gene calls are TRBV10-3 and TRBJ2-5, with D perhaps given as TRBD1 or TRBD2 (6 bases each). V lost 3 bases and J lost 5, with 25 bases in between. This CDR3 contains 18 residues. Germline CDR1 ENHRY, CDR2 SYGVKD. The CDR3 region is CAISDTGGGVGRRETQYF. The CDR3 DNA reads as TGTGCCATCAGTGATACCGGGGGCGGGGTAGGACGCCGGGAGACCCAGTACTTC.

This clonotype was picked up a small number of times. The chain is built from TRBV29-1 and TRBJ1-2, with a possible D match to TRBD1 (6 bases). The V end was cut by 3 bases, the J end by 2 bases, with 16 bases between. Germline V lookup: CDR1 SQVTM, CDR2 ANQGSEA. The CDR3 contains 15 residues. The CDR3, as DNA: TGCAGCGTTGAGTACCGGAGTACAGGGAACTATGGCTACACCTTC. It yields the protein CSVEYRSTGNYGYTF.

This clonotype came up a few times. The junction and the germline gene differ at one end; a read error may be behind it. The chain links TRBV7-2 to TRBJ1-2; D perhaps matches TRBD1 (5 bases). Germline lookup yields CDR1 SGHTA and CDR2 FQGNSA. This CDR3 spans 14 amino acids. This CDR3 is CASSLQGGGYGYTF. DNA of the CDR3: TGCGCCAGCAGCTTACAAGGCGGGGGCTATGGCTACACCTTC.

The rearrangement links TRBV6-4 to TRBJ2-5; D may be TRBD1 (5 bases). Trimming shortened V by 3 bases and J by 1 base, and 21 bases separated the two germline ends. The germline V gene encodes CDR1 MRHNA and CDR2 SNTAGT. The CDR3 spans 18 residues. The CDR3 protein is CASSEFSMWTNIQETQYF. CDR3 sequence (DNA): TGTGCCAGCAGTGAATTCTCTATGTGGACAAACATCCAAGAGACCCAGTACTTC.

The chain combines TRBV9 with TRBJ2-7; no definite D call. The CDR3 is 13 amino acids. The germline gives CDR1 SGDLS, CDR2 YYNGEE. V was cut by 1 base and J by 7 bases, with 12 bases left in between. CDR3 nucleotides: TGTGCCAGCAGCGTAACCATCGGAAGGGAGCAGTACTTC. It specifies CASSVTIGREQYF. Drawing the rest from reference TRBV9 and TRBJ2-7, the complete variable domain is DSGVTQTPKHLITATGQRVTLRCSPRSGDLSVYWYQQSLDQGLQFLIQYYNGEERAKGNILERFSAQQFPDLHSELNLSSLELGDSALYFCASSVTIGREQYFGPGTRLTVT.

The sample holds one count of this clonotype. The rearrangement uses TRBV6-2 or TRBV6-3 and TRBJ2-5; D remains ambiguous. Germline loops: CDR1 MNHEY, CDR2 SVGEGT. This CDR3 contains 17 residues. Trimming shortened V by 10 bases and J by 5 bases, and 29 bases separated the two germline ends. The CDR3 loop is CATRGAPEFGLSETQYF. For the CDR3, the DNA is TGTGCCACCCGCGGCGCCCCTGAGTTCGGGCTGTCTGAGACCCAGTACTTC.

This clonotype was seen a handful of times. The V and J genes are TRBV5-1 and TRBJ2-3, with D possibly matching TRBD1 (7 bases). The CDR3 has 14 residues. Looked up from germline, CDR1 is SGHRS and CDR2 is YFSETQ. Trimming removed 7 bases at V and 6 bases at J, with 18 bases between. The CDR3 protein is CASSQGGERDTQYF. CDR3 bases: TGCGCCAGCTCTCAGGGGGGTGAGCGGGATACGCAGTATTTT. The whole variable domain, remainder taken from reference TRBV5-1 and TRBJ2-3, is KAGVTQTPRYLIKTRGQQVTLSCSPISGHRSVSWYQQTPGQGLQFLFEYFSETQRNKGNFPGRFSGRQFSNSRSEMNVSTLELGDSALYLCASSQGGERDTQYFGPGTRLTVL.